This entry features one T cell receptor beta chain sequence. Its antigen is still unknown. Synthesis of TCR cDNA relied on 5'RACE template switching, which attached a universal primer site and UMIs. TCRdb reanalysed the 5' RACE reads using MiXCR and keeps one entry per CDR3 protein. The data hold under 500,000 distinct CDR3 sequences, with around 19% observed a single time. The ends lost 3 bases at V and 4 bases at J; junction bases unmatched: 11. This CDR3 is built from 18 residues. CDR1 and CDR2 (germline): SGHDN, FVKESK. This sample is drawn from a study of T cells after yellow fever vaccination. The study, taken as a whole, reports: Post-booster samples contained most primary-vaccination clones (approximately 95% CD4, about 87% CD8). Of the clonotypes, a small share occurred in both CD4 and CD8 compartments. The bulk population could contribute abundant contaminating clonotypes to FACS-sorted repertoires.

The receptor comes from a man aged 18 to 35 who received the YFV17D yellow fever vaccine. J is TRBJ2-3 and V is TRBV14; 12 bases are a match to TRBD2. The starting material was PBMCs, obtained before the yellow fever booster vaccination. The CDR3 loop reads CASSQNGPTSGGSDTQYF. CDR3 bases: TGTGCCAGCAGCCAGAATGGTCCGACTAGCGGGGGATCAGATACGCAGTATTTT. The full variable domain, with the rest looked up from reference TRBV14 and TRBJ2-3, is EAGVTQFPSHSVIEKGQTVTLRCDPISGHDNLYWYRRVMGKEIKFLLHFVKESKQDESGMPNNRFLAERTGGTYSTLKVQPAELEDSGVYFCASSQNGPTSGGSDTQYFGPGTRLTVL.